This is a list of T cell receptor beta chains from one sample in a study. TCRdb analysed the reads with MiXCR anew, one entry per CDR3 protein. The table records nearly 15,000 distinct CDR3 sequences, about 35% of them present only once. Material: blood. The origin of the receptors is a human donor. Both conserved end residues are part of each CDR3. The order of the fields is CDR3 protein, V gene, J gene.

CASSQDDAPGSGNTIYF	TRBV4-2	TRBJ1-3
CASSQVTGIGETQYF	TRBV4-3	TRBJ2-5
CASSQQEGTQYQETQYF	TRBV4-3	TRBJ2-5
CASSQDRTGSPPLGYTF	TRBV4-3	TRBJ1-2
CSVPNGHTGTEAFF	TRBV29-1	TRBJ1-1
CSAPGGETQYF	TRBV20-1	TRBJ2-5
CASSYDIRGSYEQYF	TRBV6-2/TRBV6-3	TRBJ2-7
CAWSVTFLNTEAFF	TRBV30	TRBJ1-1
CSGVQGLEQYF	TRBV29-1	TRBJ2-7
CASSPRLAGGETQYF	TRBV7-2	TRBJ2-5
CASSPPGGNSNQPQHF	TRBV18	TRBJ1-5
CASSPSHPGGMNTEAFF	TRBV18	TRBJ1-1
CSASGHPSSGNTIYF	TRBV20-1	TRBJ1-3
CASSQDPGQFLRVENNEQFF	TRBV4-2	TRBJ2-1
CASSQDRGTQETQYF	TRBV4-3	TRBJ2-5
CASSQDMSSGNTIQYF	TRBV4-3	TRBJ2-4
CSVDRTGGRGGELFF	TRBV29-1	TRBJ2-2
CASSHGTGGADTQYF	TRBV4-3	TRBJ2-3
CASSLGYLAGKQFF	TRBV7-8	TRBJ2-1
CASSQGLIAPGEQFF	TRBV4-1	TRBJ2-1
CASSLVLAGLGGDTQYF	TRBV7-2	TRBJ2-3
CASSGDPNEQYFGGKKLFF	TRBV18	TRBJ1-4
CSFRSYRGPFQGYTF	TRBV29-1	TRBJ1-2
CASSSISGRHGGWDYWTEQYF	TRBV28	TRBJ2-7
CASSRLAGTEAFF	TRBV5-1	TRBJ1-1
CASSQDDRGETQYF	TRBV4-3	TRBJ2-5
CSVERLRYRNYGYTF	TRBV29-1	TRBJ1-2
CASSLLDRDQPQQFF	TRBV18	TRBJ2-1
CASSLAATRDLDTQYF	TRBV5-1	TRBJ2-3
CRDPAGTGAPSYEQYF	TRBV29-1	TRBJ2-7
CATSSGTGQETQYF	TRBV15	TRBJ2-5
CASSPGTTRQETQYF	TRBV7-2	TRBJ2-5
CSVAAGPYGYTF	TRBV29-1	TRBJ1-2